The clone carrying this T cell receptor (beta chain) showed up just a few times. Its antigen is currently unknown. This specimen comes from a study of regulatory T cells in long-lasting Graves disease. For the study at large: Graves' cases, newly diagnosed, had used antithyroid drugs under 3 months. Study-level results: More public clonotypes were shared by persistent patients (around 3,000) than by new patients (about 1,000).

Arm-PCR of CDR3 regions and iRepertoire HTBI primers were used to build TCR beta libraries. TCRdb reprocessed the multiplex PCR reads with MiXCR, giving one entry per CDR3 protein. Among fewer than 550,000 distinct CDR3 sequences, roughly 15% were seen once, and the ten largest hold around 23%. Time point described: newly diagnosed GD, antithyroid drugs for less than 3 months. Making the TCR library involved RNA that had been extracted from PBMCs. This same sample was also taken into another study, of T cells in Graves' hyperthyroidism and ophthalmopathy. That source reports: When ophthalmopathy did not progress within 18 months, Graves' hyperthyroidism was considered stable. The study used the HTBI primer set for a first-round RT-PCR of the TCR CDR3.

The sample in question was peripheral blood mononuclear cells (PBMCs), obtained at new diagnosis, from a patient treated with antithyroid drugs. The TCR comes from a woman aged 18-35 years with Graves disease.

The DNA for the CDR3 is TGTGCCAGCAGTTTAGATACAGGGGGTGGGAATCAGCCCCAGCATTTT. It is translated as CASSLDTGGGNQPQHF. The V call is TRBV28, the J call TRBJ1-5, with TRBD1 identical over 8 bases. The V gene end was trimmed by 2 bases and the J gene end by 4 bases; junction bases not matched to a gene: 7. Germline V lookup: CDR1 MDHEN, CDR2 SYDVKM. The CDR3 contains 16 residues.